The 32 T cell receptor beta chains below come from one sample, sequenced in a study of beta chain features in type 1 diabetes. The isolated RNA, all of it, was reverse transcribed, so expressed TCRB transcripts were what got sequenced. The protocol was immunoSEQ multiplex PCR, while the TCRdb copy is restricted to in-frame clones and leaves out a portion. The sample consists of 900,000 or so clones, about a sixth of them appearing once. Sequencing was done on a sample of naive CD4+ T cells from blood. Receptor source: a woman under 30 in good health.

In its sample, this clone was seen a few times. The chain employs TRBV9 and TRBJ2-3; 13 bases map to TRBD2. Germline values: CDR1 SGDLS, CDR2 YYNGEE. The CDR3 is 16 residues long. V dropped 3 bases and J dropped 3; count of bases not matched to a gene: 4. CDR3 sequence reads: CASSAETSGRTDTQYF. DNA of the CDR3: TGTGCCAGCAGCGCAGAGACTAGCGGGAGGACAGATACGCAGTATTTT.

The CDR3 DNA reads as TGTGCCAGCAGCTCGTCAATCGGGACAGGCCAAGAGACCCAGTACTTC. Translating it yields CASSSSIGTGQETQYF. J is TRBJ2-5 and V is TRBV11-2; 8 bases match TRBD1. Germline lookup yields CDR1 SGHAT and CDR2 FQNNGV. The CDR3 covers 16 residues. Trimming cost V 4 bases and J 1 base; bases outside gene matches: 8.

The gene calls are TRBV7-9 and TRBJ2-3, with D unresolved. The CDR3 covers 11 residues. Germline lookup yields CDR1 SEHNR and CDR2 FQNEAQ (reference sequence). Trimming took 8 bases from V and 1 from J, leaving 4 bases between them. CDR3 DNA: TGTGCCAGCGGGGGCACAGATACGCAGTATTTT. It translates to CASGGTDTQYF. The variable domain in full, completed from reference TRBV7-9 and TRBJ2-3, reads DTGVSQNPRHKITKRGQNVTFRCDPISEHNRLYWYRQTLGQGPEFLTYFQNEAQLEKSRLLSDRFSAERPKGSFSTLEIQRTEQGDSAMYLCASGGTDTQYFGPGTRLTVL.

This clone appeared a few times. The V gene is TRBV11-2, the J gene TRBJ2-7; D unclear. CDR1 is SGHAT, CDR2 FQNNGV, per germline. The CDR3 is 12 residues long. Trimming stripped 6 bases from V and 4 bases from J, with 10 bases between. CDR3 in amino acids: CASSRSPYEQYF. In nucleotides, the CDR3 is TGTGCCAGCAGTCGCTCTCCGTACGAGCAGTACTTC. Filled out from reference TRBV11-2 and TRBJ2-7, the complete variable domain reads EAGVAQSPRYKIIEKRQSVAFWCNPISGHATLYWYQQILGQGPKLLIQFQNNGVVDDSQLPKDRFSAERLKGVDSTLKIQPAKLEDSAVYLCASSRSPYEQYFGPGTRLTVT.

J is TRBJ2-7 and V is TRBV7-2; D gene ambiguous. The CDR3 totals 15 residues. Germline loops: CDR1 SGHTA, CDR2 FQGNSA. V lost 5 bases to trimming and J lost 7 bases, with 21 bases between them. CDR3 in DNA: TGTGCCAGCAGCCGATCCAATTTCCTGATGGGGGAGCAGTACTTC. Translation: CASSRSNFLMGEQYF. Full variable domain (outside the CDR3, taken from reference TRBV7-2 and TRBJ2-7): GAGVSQSPSNKVTEKGKDVELRCDPISGHTALYWYRQSLGQGLEFLIYFQGNSAPDKSGLPSDRFSAERTGGSVSTLTIQRTQQEDSAVYLCASSRSNFLMGEQYFGPGTRLTVT.

The V call is TRBV9, the J call TRBJ2-1; 14 bases are shared with TRBD2. The CDR3 totals 18 residues. V lost 0 bases, J lost 8 bases, and 10 bases stayed unmatched. In germline, CDR1 is SGDLS, CDR2 YYNGEE. In DNA form, the CDR3 reads TGTGCCAGCAGCGTAGGTTTGGGACTAGCGGGAGTCAGGGATGAGCAGTTCTTC. Its translation is CASSVGLGLAGVRDEQFF.

This chain joins TRBV11-2 and TRBJ2-2; perhaps TRBD2 as D (6 bases). CDR3 size: 14 residues. Germline V lookup: CDR1 SGHAT, CDR2 FQNNGV. V lost 5 bases, J lost 1 base, and 8 bases lay in between. CDR3 coding DNA: TGTGCCAGCAGCCCCGGGAGGAACACCGGGGAGCTGTTTTTT. Its translation: CASSPGRNTGELFF.

This chain links TRBV15 with TRBJ1-6; 10 bases align to TRBD1. V shed 1 base, J shed 10 bases, and the junction held 7 bases outside the gene matches. This CDR3 contains 16 residues. Germline V gene lookup returns CDR1 LNHNV and CDR2 YYDKDF (reference sequence). CDR3 region: CATSRGSRDRGSPLHF. As DNA, the CDR3 is TGTGCCACCAGCAGAGGTTCCCGGGACAGGGGATCACCCCTCCACTTT.

This clone was recorded a few times. The chain joins TRBV23-1 to TRBJ2-5; D perhaps matches TRBD1 (5 bases). TRBV23-1 is an ORF, with its function uncertain. The CDR3 is 13 amino acids. The germline V and J ends were trimmed by 6 bases and 2 bases, with 10 bases remaining between them. The CDR3 coding sequence is TGCGCCAGCAGACTTGACAGTCAAGAGACCCAGTACTTC. It translates to CASRLDSQETQYF.

This clone showed up just a few times. J is TRBJ2-1 and V is TRBV29-1, with a tentative D call TRBD2 (6 bases). The CDR3 runs 12 residues. The V end lost 7 bases, the J end lost 6 bases, and 13 bases lay between the germline ends. From germline, CDR1 is SQVTM and CDR2 ANQGSEA. Here the CDR3 reads CSGIHSGNEQFF. The CDR3 nucleotides are TGCAGCGGAATACATAGCGGCAATGAGCAGTTCTTC.

V is TRBV7-2 and J is TRBJ2-7; D unresolved. The CDR3 covers 10 residues. CDR1 is SGHTA and CDR2 is FQGNSA in the germline V gene. The V end was cut by 4 bases, the J end by 5 bases, with 3 bases between. DNA of the CDR3: TGTGCCAGCAGCTCGCACGAGCAGTACTTC. This codes for CASSSHEQYF.

The chain employs TRBV25-1 and TRBJ2-1; TRBD1 matches 9 bases. The junction had 9 bases not matched to a gene; V was cut back by 3 bases and J by 6 bases. The CDR3 sequence is 16 residues long. Germline CDR1 MGHDK, CDR2 SYGVNS. The chain's CDR3 is CASSDPGTGKANEQFF. DNA for the CDR3: TGTGCCAGCAGTGATCCCGGGACAGGGAAGGCCAATGAGCAGTTCTTC.

V is TRBV18 and J is TRBJ2-2; TRBD1 matches 9 bases. Germline V CDR1 and CDR2: KGHSH, LQKENI. The CDR3 length is 17 residues. V was pared by 6 bases and J by 4 bases, with 12 bases of the junction left unmatched. CDR3 in amino acids: CASSPPQQGAFTGELFF. The DNA for the CDR3 is TGTGCCAGCTCCCCGCCTCAACAGGGGGCCTTCACCGGGGAGCTGTTTTTT.

This clone was picked up a small number of times. The chain uses TRBV2 and TRBJ2-7, with D tentatively TRBD1 or TRBD2 (5 bases each). The germline CDR1 and CDR2 sequences are SNHLY and FYNNEI. The V gene lost 6 bases and the J gene lost 2 bases, with 8 bases spanning the gap. The CDR3 length is 12 residues. The CDR3 nucleotides read TGTGCCAGCAGGGGGGTTGCCTACGAGCAGTACTTC. It translates to CASRGVAYEQYF.

The rearrangement joins TRBV27 to TRBJ1-4; 7 bases map to TRBD1. The V and J ends lost 5 bases and 8 bases, in that order; junction bases with no gene match: 5. The germline V gene encodes CDR1 MNHEY and CDR2 SMNVEV (reference sequence). This CDR3 has 13 residues. The DNA of the CDR3 is TGTGCCAGCAGTAGGAAGACAGGGGAAAAACTGTTTTTT. Amino acid sequence: CASSRKTGEKLFF.

The V and J genes are TRBV11-1 and TRBJ2-1, with D uncertain. CDR3 length: 11 amino acids. The germline gives CDR1 SGHAT, CDR2 FQDESV (reference sequence). V lost 7 bases, J lost 5 bases, and 6 bases lay in between. The CDR3 protein is CASTQHNEQFF. CDR3 sequence (DNA): TGTGCCAGCACCCAACACAATGAGCAGTTCTTC.

In this sample, this clone turned up once. Other DNA sequences in this sample translate to the same CDR3. V is TRBV9 and J is TRBJ2-1; D perhaps matches TRBD1 (6 bases). Trimming pared 0 bases from V and 4 bases from J, leaving 8 bases between. Per germline, CDR1 SGDLS and CDR2 YYNGEE. The CDR3 consists of 14 residues. CDR3 protein: CASSVGRGYNEQFF. DNA for the CDR3: TGTGCCAGCAGCGTAGGCAGGGGTTACAATGAGCAGTTCTTC.

J is TRBJ2-6 and V is TRBV10-3; D is unclear. V was cut by 6 bases and J by 0 bases, with 9 bases left in between. The CDR3 loop spans 15 amino acids. Looked up from germline, CDR1 is ENHRY and CDR2 is SYGVKD. As DNA, the CDR3 is TGTGCCATCAGACAAGACAACTCTGGGGCCAACGTCCTGACTTTC. Amino acids: CAIRQDNSGANVLTF.

The chain combines TRBV7-2 with TRBJ2-2, with 8 bases matching TRBD2. The CDR3 extends over 18 amino acids. The germline gives CDR1 SGHTA, CDR2 FQGNSA. V was clipped by 4 bases and J by 5 bases; unmatched bases: 15. CDR3 loop: CASSSNPGTRRRTGELFF. CDR3 DNA sequence: TGTGCCAGCAGCTCAAACCCTGGGACTAGACGGAGGACCGGGGAGCTGTTTTTT. The full variable domain, completed using reference TRBV7-2 and TRBJ2-2, is GAGVSQSPSNKVTEKGKDVELRCDPISGHTALYWYRQSLGQGLEFLIYFQGNSAPDKSGLPSDRFSAERTGGSVSTLTIQRTQQEDSAVYLCASSSNPGTRRRTGELFFGEGSRLTVL.

The rearrangement joins TRBV28 to TRBJ1-4, with D unclear. V gave up 7 bases and J gave up 1 base, with 13 bases separating them. The CDR3 totals 15 residues. The germline gives CDR1 MDHEN, CDR2 SYDVKM. The CDR3 DNA sequence: TGTGCCAGCACCTCGGGTGGCAGAACTAATGAAAAACTGTTTTTT. Translated, it gives CASTSGGRTNEKLFF.

This clone turned up a few times. The chain has TRBV6-1 and TRBJ2-1; D is perhaps TRBD1 (6 bases). The CDR3 runs 11 residues. V lost 6 bases to trimming and J lost 9 bases, with 9 bases between them. Germline CDR1 and CDR2: MNHNS and SASEGT. The CDR3 nucleotides read TGTGCCAGCAGGACAGGTGTTGAGCAGTTCTTC. Its protein product is CASRTGVEQFF.

CDR3 in amino acids: CASSPGGYSYNEQFF. The CDR3 DNA reads as TGTGCCAGCAGCCCCGGGGGCTACTCCTACAATGAGCAGTTCTTC. This chain links TRBV6-5 with TRBJ2-1; D tentatively fits TRBD1 or TRBD2 (6 bases each). Per germline, CDR1 MNHEY and CDR2 SVGAGI. Trimming stripped 6 bases from V and 0 bases from J, with 12 bases between. The CDR3 runs to 15 residues.

The chain joins TRBV7-2 to TRBJ2-7; D not certain. V was clipped by 0 bases and J by 6 bases, with 6 bases between them. The germline gives CDR1 SGHTA, CDR2 FQGNSA. The CDR3 has 12 amino acids. In nucleotides, the CDR3 is TGTGCCAGCAGCTTAGCGTTACGCGAGCAGTACTTC. It encodes CASSLALREQYF.

The chain combines TRBV2 with TRBJ1-1; D is uncertain. The CDR3 length is 12 residues. Per the germline V gene, CDR1 is SNHLY and CDR2 is FYNNEI. The V gene lost 10 bases and the J gene lost 7 bases, with 16 bases spanning the gap. The CDR3 nucleotides are TGTGCCATCAAGTTCAGGTCTGGTGAAGCTTTCTTT. Translated: CAIKFRSGEAFF.

This clone was seen more than once but under ten times. The chain couples TRBV27 to TRBJ2-7; tentatively, D is TRBD1 or TRBD2 (5 bases each). The CDR3 length is 15 residues. Germline V lookup: CDR1 MNHEY, CDR2 SMNVEV (reference sequence). V lost 6 bases, J lost 3 bases, and 18 bases lay in between. The CDR3 is CASRIGSGDVYEQYF. The CDR3 bases are TGTGCCAGCAGGATCGGATCCGGGGACGTCTACGAGCAGTACTTC.

This chain joins TRBV5-1 and TRBJ2-7; D unclear. The CDR3 spans 19 residues. Deletions cut 1 base from V and 2 bases from J, with 25 bases between. The germline CDR1 and CDR2 sequences are SGHRS and YFSETQ. CDR3 in amino acids: CASSLWANFGPSATYEQYF. The DNA of the CDR3 is TGCGCCAGCAGCTTGTGGGCCAACTTCGGCCCTTCGGCAACCTACGAGCAGTACTTC.

The chain carries TRBV11-2 and TRBJ2-6; D is possibly TRBD1 or TRBD2 (6 bases each). The germline V gene encodes CDR1 SGHAT and CDR2 FQNNGV. The germline V and J ends were trimmed by 5 bases and 0 bases, with 8 bases remaining between them. The CDR3 spans 15 residues. For the CDR3, the DNA is TGTGCCAGCAGCAAGGGGGGCTCTGGGGCCAACGTCCTGACTTTC. It encodes CASSKGGSGANVLTF.

The V and J genes are TRBV6-4 and TRBJ2-1; D possibly uses TRBD1 or TRBD2 (5 bases each). This CDR3 has 16 amino acids. Trimming removed 2 bases at V and 5 bases at J, with 16 bases between. From germline, CDR1 is MRHNA and CDR2 SNTAGT. The CDR3 region is CASSDIAGTMHNEQFF. CDR3 in DNA: TGTGCCAGCAGTGACATAGCCGGGACCATGCACAATGAGCAGTTCTTC.

The V call is TRBV18, the J call TRBJ2-5; 12 nucleotides line up with TRBD1. The ends lost 0 bases at V and 7 bases at J; junction bases unmatched: 6. Looked up from germline, CDR1 is KGHSH and CDR2 is LQKENI. The CDR3 is 16 residues long. CDR3 in amino acids: CASSPPGQGARGTQYF. In DNA, the CDR3 is TGTGCCAGCTCACCACCGGGACAGGGGGCGAGAGGGACCCAGTACTTC.

This clone has at least ten counts. This sequence joins TRBV2 and TRBJ1-4; 7 nucleotides match TRBD1. Germline V gives CDR1 SNHLY, CDR2 FYNNEI. The trim removed 6 bases at V and 7 bases at J, leaving 2 bases unmatched. The CDR3 is 12 amino acids. This chain's CDR3 is CASRGDSEKLFF. The CDR3 DNA sequence: TGTGCCAGCAGGGGGGACAGTGAAAAACTGTTTTTT.

This clone was counted only a few times. The gene calls are TRBV5-1 and TRBJ2-5; 8 positions agree with TRBD1. The V segment lost 3 bases and the J segment 2 bases; nucleotides outside the gene matches: 0. The CDR3 covers 13 residues. The germline CDR1 and CDR2 sequences are SGHRS and YFSETQ. CDR3 DNA sequence: TGCGCCAGCAGCTGGGACAGGCAAGAGACCCAGTACTTC. Protein product: CASSWDRQETQYF.

V usage is TRBV7-6 and J usage is TRBJ1-4; no reliable D call. The CDR3 is made up of 14 amino acids. Germline lookup yields CDR1 SGHVS and CDR2 FNYEAQ. V lost 1 base and J lost 5, with 8 bases in between. The CDR3 DNA reads as TGTGCCAGCAGCTTAGTGTTCAAAAATGAAAAACTGTTTTTT. Translation: CASSLVFKNEKLFF.